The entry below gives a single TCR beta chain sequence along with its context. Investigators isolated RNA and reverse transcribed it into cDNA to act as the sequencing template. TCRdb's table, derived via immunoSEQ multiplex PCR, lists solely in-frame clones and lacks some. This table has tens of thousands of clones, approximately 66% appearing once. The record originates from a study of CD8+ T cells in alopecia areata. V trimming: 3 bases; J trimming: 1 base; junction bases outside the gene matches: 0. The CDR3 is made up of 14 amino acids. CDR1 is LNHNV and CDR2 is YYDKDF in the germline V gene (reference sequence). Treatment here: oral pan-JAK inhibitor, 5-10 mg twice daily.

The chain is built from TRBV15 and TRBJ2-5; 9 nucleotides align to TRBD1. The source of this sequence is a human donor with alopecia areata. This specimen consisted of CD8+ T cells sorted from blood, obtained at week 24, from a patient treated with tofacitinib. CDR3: CATSRTGGQETQYF. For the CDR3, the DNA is TGTGCCACCAGCAGGACAGGGGGCCAAGAGACCCAGTACTTC.